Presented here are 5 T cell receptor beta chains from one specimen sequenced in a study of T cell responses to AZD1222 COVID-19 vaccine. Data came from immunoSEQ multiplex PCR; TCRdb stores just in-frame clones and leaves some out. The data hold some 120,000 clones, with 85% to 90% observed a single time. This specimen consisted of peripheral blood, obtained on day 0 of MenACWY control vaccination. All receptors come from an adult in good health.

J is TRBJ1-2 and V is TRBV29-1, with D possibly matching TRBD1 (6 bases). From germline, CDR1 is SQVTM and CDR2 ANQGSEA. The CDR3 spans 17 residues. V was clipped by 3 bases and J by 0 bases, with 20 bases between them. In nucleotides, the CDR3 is TGCAGCGTTGAGCCCCTACAGGGTGGGCGAGCTAACTATGGCTACACCTTC. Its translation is CSVEPLQGGRANYGYTF. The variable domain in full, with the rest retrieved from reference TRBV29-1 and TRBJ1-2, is SAVISQKPSRDICQRGTSLTIQCQVDSQVTMMFWYRQQPGQSLTLIATANQGSEATYESGFVIDKFPISRPNLTFSTLTVSNMSPEDSSIYLCSVEPLQGGRANYGYTFGSGTRLTVV.

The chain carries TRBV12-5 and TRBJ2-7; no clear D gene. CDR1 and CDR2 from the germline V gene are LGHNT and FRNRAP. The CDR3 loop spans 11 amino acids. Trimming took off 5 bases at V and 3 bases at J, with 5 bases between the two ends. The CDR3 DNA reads TGTGCTAGTGGTACGTACTACGAGCAGTACTTC. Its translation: CASGTYYEQYF.

The CDR3 region has the DNA TGTGCCAGCTCGATCGGGGGGGGGAGCAATCAGCCCCAGCATTTT. This encodes CASSIGGGSNQPQHF. The chain couples TRBV28 to TRBJ1-5, with D possibly being TRBD1 (5 bases). The CDR3 spans 15 residues. The germline CDR1 and CDR2 sequences are MDHEN and SYDVKM. Trimming cost V 8 bases and J 1 base, with 15 bases left between them.

CDR3 residues: CASGLLAGDTGELFF. CDR3 bases: TGTGCTAGTGGTTTGTTAGCGGGAGACACCGGGGAGCTGTTTTTT. V is TRBV12-5 and J is TRBJ2-2, with 9 bases matching TRBD2. The ends lost 2 bases at V and 3 bases at J; junction bases unmatched: 1. Germline CDR1 LGHNT, CDR2 FRNRAP. This CDR3 has 15 residues.

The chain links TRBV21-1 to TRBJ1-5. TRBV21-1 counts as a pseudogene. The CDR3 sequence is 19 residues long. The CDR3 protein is CASSKEGSNSGRGREPQHF. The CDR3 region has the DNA TGTGCCAGCAGCAAAGAGGGGTCCAACTCGGGGAGGGGACGGGAGCCCCAGCATTTT.